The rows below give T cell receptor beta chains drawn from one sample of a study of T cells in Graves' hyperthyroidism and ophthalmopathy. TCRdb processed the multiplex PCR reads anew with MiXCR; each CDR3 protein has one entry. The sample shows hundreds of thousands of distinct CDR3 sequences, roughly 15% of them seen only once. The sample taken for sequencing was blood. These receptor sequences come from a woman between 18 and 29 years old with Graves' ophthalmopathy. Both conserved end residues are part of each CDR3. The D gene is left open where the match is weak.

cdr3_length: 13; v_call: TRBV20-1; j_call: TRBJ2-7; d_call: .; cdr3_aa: CSARWRGSYEQYF
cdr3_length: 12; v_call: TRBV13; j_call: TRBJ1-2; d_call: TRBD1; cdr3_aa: CASSGQGLGYTF
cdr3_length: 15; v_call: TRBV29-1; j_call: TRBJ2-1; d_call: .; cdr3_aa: CSVGRNYRDYNEQFF
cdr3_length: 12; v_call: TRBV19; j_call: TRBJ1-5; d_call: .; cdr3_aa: CASTGNNQPQHF
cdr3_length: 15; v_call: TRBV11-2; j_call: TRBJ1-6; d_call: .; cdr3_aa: CASSLVMGRGSPLHF
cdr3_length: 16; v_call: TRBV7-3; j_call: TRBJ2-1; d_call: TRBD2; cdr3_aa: CASSPGPLAVGNEQFF
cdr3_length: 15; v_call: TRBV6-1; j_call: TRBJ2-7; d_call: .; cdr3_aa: CASSSMAGASYEQYF
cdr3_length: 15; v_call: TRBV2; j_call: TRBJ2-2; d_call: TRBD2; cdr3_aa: CASLLAGLNTGELFF
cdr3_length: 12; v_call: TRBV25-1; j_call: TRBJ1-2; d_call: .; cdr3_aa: CASGGFFYGYTF
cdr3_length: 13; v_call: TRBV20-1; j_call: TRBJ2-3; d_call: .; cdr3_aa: CSARVDFTDTQYF
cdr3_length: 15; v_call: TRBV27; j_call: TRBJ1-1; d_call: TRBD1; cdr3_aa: CASSRDRERDTEAFF
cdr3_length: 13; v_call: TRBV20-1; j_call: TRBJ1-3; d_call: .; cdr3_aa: CSATGIAGNTIYF
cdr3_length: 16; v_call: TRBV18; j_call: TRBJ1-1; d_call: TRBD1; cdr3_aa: CASSRTGGATDTEAFF
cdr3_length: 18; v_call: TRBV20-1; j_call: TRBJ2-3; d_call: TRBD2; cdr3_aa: CSAPETRTSGSRTDTQYF
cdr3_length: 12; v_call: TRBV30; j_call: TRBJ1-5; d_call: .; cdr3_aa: CAWTVSNQPQHF
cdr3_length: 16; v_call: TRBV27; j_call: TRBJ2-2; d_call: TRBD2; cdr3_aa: CASSFWRGGLSGELFF
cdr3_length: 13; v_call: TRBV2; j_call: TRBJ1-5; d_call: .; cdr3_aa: CASSARVGQPQHF
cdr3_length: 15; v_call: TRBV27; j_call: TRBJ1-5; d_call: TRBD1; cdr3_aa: CASSSSGGMNQPQHF
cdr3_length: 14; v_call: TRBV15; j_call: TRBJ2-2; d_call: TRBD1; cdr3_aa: CATSTDRGARELFF
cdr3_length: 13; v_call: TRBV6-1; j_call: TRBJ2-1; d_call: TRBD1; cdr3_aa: CASGTGSYNEQFF
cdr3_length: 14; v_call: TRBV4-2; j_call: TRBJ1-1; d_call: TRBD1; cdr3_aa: CASSNPTGAPEAFF
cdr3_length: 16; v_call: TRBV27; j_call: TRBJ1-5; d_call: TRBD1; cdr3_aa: CASSLTRGRGNQPQHF
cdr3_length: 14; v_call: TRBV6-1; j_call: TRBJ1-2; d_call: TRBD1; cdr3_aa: CASSVDRANYGYTF
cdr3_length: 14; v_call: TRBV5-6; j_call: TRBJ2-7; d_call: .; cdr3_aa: CASRKTGSSYEQYF
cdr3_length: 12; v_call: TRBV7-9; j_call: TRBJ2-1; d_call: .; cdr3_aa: CASSWQGDEQFF
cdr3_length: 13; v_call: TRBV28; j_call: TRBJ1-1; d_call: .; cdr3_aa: CATYDSMNTEAFF
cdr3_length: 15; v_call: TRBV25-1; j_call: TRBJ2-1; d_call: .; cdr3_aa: CASSEPQSPSNEQFF
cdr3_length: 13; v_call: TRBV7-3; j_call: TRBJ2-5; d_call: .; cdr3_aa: CASSLIGEETQYF
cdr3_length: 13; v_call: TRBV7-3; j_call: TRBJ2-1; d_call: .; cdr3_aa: CASSPGGVLEQFF
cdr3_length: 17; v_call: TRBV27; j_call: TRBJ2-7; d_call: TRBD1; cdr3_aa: CASSFEGDQDRAYEQYF
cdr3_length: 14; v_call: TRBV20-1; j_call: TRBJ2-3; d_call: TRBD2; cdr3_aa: CSAVAGVGSDTQYF
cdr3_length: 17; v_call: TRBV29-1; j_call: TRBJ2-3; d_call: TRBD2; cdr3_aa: CSVSYPGTSGRRNTQYF
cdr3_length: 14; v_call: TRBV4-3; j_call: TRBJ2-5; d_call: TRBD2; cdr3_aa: CASSQSGGRETQYF
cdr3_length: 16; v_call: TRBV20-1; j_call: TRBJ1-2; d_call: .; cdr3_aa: CSALGEGVDLSYGYTF
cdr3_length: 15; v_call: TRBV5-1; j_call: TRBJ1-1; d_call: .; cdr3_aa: CASSFREGMNTEAFF
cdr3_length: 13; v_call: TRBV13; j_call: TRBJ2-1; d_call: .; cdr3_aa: CASSYNRRNEQFF
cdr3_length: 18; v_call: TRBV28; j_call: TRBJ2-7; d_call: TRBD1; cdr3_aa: CASSLTRTGTWLSWEQYF